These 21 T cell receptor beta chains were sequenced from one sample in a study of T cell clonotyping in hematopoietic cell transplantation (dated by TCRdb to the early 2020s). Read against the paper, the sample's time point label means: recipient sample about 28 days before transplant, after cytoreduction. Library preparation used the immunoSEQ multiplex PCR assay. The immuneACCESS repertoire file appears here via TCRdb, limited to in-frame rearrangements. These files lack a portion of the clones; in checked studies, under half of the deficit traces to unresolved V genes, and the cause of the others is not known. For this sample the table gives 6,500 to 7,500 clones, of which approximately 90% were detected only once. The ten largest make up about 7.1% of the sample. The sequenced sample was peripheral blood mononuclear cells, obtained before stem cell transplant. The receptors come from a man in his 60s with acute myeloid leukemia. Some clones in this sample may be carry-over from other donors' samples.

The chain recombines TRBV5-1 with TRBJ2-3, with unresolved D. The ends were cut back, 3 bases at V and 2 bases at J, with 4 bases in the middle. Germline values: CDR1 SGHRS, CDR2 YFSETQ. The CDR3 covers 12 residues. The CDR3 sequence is CASSSNTDTQYF. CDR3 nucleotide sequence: TGCGCCAGCAGCTCTAACACAGATACGCAGTATTTT.

In nucleotides, the CDR3 is TGTGCCAGCAGCTCTCAGGGGGGGGGAGCTTTCTTT. This encodes CASSSQGGGAFF. The rearrangement joins TRBV7-2 to TRBJ1-1; 7 nucleotides agree with TRBD1. This CDR3 spans 12 amino acids. Germline CDR1 and CDR2: SGHTA and FQGNSA. Trimming cost V 4 bases and J 10 bases; bases outside gene matches: 6.

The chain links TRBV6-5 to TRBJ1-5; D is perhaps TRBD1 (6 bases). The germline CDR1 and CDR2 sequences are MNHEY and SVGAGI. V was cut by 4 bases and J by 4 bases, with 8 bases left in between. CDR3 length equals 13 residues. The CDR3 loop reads CASSSQGNQPQHF. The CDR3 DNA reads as TGTGCCAGCAGTTCCCAGGGGAATCAGCCCCAGCATTTT.

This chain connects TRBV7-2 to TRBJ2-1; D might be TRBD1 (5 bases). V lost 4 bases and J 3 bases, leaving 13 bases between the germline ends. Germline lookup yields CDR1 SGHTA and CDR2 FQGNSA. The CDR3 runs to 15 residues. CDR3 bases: TGTGCCAGCAGCTCCAGGGTAGTGGTCTACAATGAGCAGTTCTTC. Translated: CASSSRVVVYNEQFF.

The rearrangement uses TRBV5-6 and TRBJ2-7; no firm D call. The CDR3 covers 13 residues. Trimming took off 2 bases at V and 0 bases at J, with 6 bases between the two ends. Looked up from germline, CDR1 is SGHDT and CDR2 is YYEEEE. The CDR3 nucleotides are TGTGCCAGCAGCTTCTTCGGCTCCTACGAGCAGTACTTC. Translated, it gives CASSFFGSYEQYF.

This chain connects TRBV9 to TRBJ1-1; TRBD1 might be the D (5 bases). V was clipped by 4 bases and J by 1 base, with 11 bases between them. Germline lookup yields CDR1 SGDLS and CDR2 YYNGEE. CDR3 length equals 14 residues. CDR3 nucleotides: TGTGCCAGCAGCTTCCAGCAGGGGAACACTGAAGCTTTCTTT. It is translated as CASSFQQGNTEAFF. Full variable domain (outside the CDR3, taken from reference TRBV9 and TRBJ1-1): DSGVTQTPKHLITATGQRVTLRCSPRSGDLSVYWYQQSLDQGLQFLIQYYNGEERAKGNILERFSAQQFPDLHSELNLSSLELGDSALYFCASSFQQGNTEAFFGQGTRLTVV.

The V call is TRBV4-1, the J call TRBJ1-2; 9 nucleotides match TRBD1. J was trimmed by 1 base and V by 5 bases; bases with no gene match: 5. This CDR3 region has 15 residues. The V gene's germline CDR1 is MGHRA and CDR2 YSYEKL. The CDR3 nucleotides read TGCGCCAGCAGCGCCGGGACAGGGATTAACTATGGCTACACCTTC. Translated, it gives CASSAGTGINYGYTF.

The CDR3: CASSLTGGNDEQYF. DNA of the CDR3: TGTGCCAGCAGCCTCACAGGGGGCAACGACGAGCAGTACTTC. The rearrangement joins TRBV27 to TRBJ2-7, with 9 positions matching TRBD1. V lost 6 bases to trimming and J lost 5 bases; unmatched junction nucleotides: 8. The CDR3 runs to 14 residues. CDR1 and CDR2 from the germline V gene are MNHEY and SMNVEV (reference sequence).

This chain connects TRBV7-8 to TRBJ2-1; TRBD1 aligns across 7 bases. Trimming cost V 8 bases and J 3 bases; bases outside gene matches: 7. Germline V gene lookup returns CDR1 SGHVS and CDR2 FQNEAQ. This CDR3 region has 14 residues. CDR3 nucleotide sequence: TGTGCCAGCGGCCTAGGGGGCTTCTACAATGAGCAGTTCTTC. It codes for CASGLGGFYNEQFF.

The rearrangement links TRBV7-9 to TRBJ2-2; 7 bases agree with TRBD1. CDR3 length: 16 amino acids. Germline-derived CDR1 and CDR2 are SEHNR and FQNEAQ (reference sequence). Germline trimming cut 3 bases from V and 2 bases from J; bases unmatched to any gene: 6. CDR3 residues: CASSFRQGLNTGELFF. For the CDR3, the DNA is TGTGCCAGCAGCTTCCGACAGGGCCTTAACACCGGGGAGCTGTTTTTT.

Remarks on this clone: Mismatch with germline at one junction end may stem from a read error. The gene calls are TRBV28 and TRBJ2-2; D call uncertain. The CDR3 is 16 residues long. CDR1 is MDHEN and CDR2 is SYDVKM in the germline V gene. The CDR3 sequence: CASGLSVGKNTGELFF. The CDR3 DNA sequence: TGTGCCAGCGGTTTATCGGTAGGGAAGAACACCGGGGAGCTGTTTTTT.

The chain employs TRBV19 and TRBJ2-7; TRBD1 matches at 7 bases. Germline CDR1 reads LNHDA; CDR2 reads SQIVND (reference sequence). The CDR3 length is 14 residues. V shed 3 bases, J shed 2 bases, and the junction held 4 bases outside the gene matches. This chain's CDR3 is CASSIGQGAYEQYF. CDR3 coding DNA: TGTGCCAGTAGTATCGGTCAGGGGGCCTACGAGCAGTACTTC.

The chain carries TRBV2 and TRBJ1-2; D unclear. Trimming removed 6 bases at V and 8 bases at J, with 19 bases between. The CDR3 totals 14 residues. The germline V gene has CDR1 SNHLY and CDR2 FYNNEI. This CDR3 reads CASRSQLSPWGYTF. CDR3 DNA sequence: TGTGCCAGCAGGAGTCAGTTATCCCCCTGGGGCTACACCTTC. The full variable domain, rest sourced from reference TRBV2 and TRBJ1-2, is EPEVTQTPSHQVTQMGQEVILRCVPISNHLYFYWYRQILGQKVEFLVSFYNNEISEKSEIFDDQFSVERPDGSNFTLKIRSTKLEDSAMYFCASRSQLSPWGYTFGSGTRLTVV.

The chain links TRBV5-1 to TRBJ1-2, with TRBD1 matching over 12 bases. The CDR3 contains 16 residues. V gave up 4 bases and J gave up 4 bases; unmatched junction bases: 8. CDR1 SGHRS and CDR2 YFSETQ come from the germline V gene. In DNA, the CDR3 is TGCGCCAGCAGCCCGGGACAGGGGGCGACTTCCTATGGCTACACCTTC. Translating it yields CASSPGQGATSYGYTF.

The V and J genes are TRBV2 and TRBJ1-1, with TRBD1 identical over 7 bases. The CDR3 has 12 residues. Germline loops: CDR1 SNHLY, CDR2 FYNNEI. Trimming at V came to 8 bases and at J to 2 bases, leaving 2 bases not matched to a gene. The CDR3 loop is CASDRANTEAFF. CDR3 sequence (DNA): TGTGCCAGCGACAGGGCCAACACTGAAGCTTTCTTT.

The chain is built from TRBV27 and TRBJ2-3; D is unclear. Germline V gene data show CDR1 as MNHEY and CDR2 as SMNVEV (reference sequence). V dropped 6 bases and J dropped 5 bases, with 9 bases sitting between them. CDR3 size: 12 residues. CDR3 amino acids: CASSLSRDTQYF. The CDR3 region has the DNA TGTGCCAGCAGCCTGTCCCGAGATACGCAGTATTTT.

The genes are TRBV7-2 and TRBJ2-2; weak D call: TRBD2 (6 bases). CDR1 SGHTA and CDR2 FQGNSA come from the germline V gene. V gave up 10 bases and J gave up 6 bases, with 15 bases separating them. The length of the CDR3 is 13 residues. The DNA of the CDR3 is TGTGCCAACCTAGCGATTAGGGCCGGGGAGCTGTTTTTT. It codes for CANLAIRAGELFF.

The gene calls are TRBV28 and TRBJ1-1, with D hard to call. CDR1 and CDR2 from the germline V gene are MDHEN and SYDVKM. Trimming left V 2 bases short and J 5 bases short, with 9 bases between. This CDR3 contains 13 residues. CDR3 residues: CASSLKGRTEAFF. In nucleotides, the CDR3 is TGTGCCAGCAGTTTAAAGGGCAGGACTGAAGCTTTCTTT.

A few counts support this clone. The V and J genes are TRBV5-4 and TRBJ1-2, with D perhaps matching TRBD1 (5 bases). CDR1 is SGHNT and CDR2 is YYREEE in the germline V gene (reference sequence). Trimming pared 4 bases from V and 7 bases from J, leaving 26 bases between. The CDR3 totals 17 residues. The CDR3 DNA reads TGTGCCAGCAGCCGGCGAAACATCCTAGGGGTTTTGGCTGGCTACACCTTC. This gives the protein CASSRRNILGVLAGYTF.

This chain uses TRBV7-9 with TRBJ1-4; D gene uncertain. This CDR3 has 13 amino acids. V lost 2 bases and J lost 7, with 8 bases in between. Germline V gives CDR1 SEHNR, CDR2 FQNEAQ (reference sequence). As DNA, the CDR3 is TGTGCCAGCAGCTTAAACCCCCGTGAAAAACTGTTTTTT. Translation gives CASSLNPREKLFF.

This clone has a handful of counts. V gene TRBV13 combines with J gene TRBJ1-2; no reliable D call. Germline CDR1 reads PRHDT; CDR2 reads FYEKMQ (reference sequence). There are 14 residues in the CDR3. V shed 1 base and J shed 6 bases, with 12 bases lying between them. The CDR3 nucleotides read TGTGCCAGCAGCTTAGTAAAAGGAAGTGATGGCTACACCTTC. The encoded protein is CASSLVKGSDGYTF.